This T cell receptor (beta chain) was documented in a study of T cells in Graves' hyperthyroidism and ophthalmopathy. The investigators amplified TCR beta CDR3 regions from RNA transcripts. Carried out on the TCR CDR3, a first-round RT-PCR used the HTBI primer set. TCRdb analysed the multiplex PCR reads with MiXCR anew, one entry per CDR3 protein. The sample carries around 450,000 distinct CDR3 sequences, 15% to 17% recorded once. The ends lost 6 bases at V and 7 bases at J; junction bases unmatched: 2. Germline CDR1 is SNHLY and CDR2 is FYNNEI. This CDR3 has 13 residues. Many counts were recorded for this clonotype.

The sample was blood. The TCR was taken from a woman younger than 30 with Graves' hyperthyroidism. The J gene is TRBJ1-4, the V gene TRBV2, with 10 positions matching TRBD1. CDR3 nucleotides: TGTGCCAGCAGAAGACAGGGGGCTGAAAAACTGTTTTTT. It encodes CASRRQGAEKLFF. Complete variable domain (other parts from reference TRBV2 and TRBJ1-4): EPEVTQTPSHQVTQMGQEVILRCVPISNHLYFYWYRQILGQKVEFLVSFYNNEISEKSEIFDDQFSVERPDGSNFTLKIRSTKLEDSAMYFCASRRQGAEKLFFGSGTQLSVL.